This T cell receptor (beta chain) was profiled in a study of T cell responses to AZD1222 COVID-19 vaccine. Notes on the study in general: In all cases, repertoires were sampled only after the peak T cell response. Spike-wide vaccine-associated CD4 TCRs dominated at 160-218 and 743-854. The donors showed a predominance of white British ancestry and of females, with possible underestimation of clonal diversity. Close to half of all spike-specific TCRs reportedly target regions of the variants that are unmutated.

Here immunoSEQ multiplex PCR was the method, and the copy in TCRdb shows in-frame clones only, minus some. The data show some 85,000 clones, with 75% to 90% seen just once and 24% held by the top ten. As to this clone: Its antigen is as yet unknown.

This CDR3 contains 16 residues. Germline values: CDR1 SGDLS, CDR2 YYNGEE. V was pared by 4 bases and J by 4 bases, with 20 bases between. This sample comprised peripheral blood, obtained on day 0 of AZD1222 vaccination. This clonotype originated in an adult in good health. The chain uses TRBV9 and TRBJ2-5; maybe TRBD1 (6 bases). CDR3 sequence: CASSSSPGHGIETQYF. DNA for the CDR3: TGTGCCAGCAGCTCGTCTCCGGGACACGGGATAGAGACCCAGTACTTC.